The rows below give T cell receptor beta chains drawn from one sample of a study of sequential checkpoint blockade in melanoma. TCRdb's copy holds only in-frame clones and misses some; the assay was immunoSEQ multiplex PCR. The table includes fewer than 30,000 clones, 75% to 85% detected once. The sequencing used CD8+ T cells sorted from blood (inferred from file names), collected from a patient given nivolumab and ipilimumab in sequence. These receptors were obtained from a human donor with melanoma. Both conserved end residues are part of each CDR3. Each record gives: D gene, clone size, J gene, V gene, CDR3 protein, CDR3 DNA. The D gene is left open where the match is weak. A row's size may be missing; if present it is once, few, many or a size class.

TRBD2	.	TRBJ2-1	TRBV7-8	CASSSTSGRYNEQFF	TGTGCCAGCAGCTCGACTAGCGGGAGGTACAATGAGCAGTTCTTC
.	medium-sized	TRBJ1-1	TRBV5-8	CAPRGTPTEAFF	TGTGCCCCCAGGGGTACCCCTACTGAAGCTTTCTTT
.	once	TRBJ2-7	TRBV5-6	CASSQEYTGEGSYEQYF	TGTGCCAGCAGCCAAGAATATACGGGAGAGGGCTCCTACGAGCAGTACTTC
TRBD2	.	TRBJ2-1	TRBV6-5	CASSTLAGRDNEQFF	TGTGCCAGCAGCACCCTAGCGGGGAGAGACAATGAGCAGTTCTTC
.	.	TRBJ1-1	TRBV7-9	CASSLPGTEAFF	TGTGCCAGCAGCTTACCAGGCACTGAAGCTTTCTTT
.	.	TRBJ2-3	TRBV7-7	CASSLGRGLGDTQYF	TGTGCCAGCAGCTTAGGTAGAGGGCTCGGGGATACGCAGTATTTT
.	.	TRBJ1-4	TRBV6-6	CASSYSTGGKLFF	TGTGCCAGCAGTTACTCGACGGGGGGAAAACTGTTTTTT
TRBD1	.	TRBJ1-5	TRBV5-5	CASSRTGVLVGNQPQHF	TGTGCCAGCAGCAGGACAGGGGTCCTGGTCGGCAATCAGCCCCAGCATTTT
.	once	TRBJ1-1	TRBV9	CASSVDARGRRTEAFF	TGTGCCAGCAGCGTAGACGCGAGGGGGAGAAGGACTGAAGCTTTCTTT
TRBD1	.	TRBJ2-3	TRBV27	CASSRGTGADTQYF	TGTGCCAGCAGTCGAGGGACAGGGGCAGATACGCAGTATTTT
.	.	TRBJ1-2	TRBV2	CASSTLTANYGYTF	TGTGCCAGCAGTACCTTGACAGCTAATTATGGCTACACCTTC
.	.	TRBJ1-1	TRBV6-5	CASSLWVRDTEAFF	TGTGCCAGCAGTTTGTGGGTCCGGGACACTGAAGCTTTCTTT
.	.	TRBJ2-3	TRBV2	CASRTLGGSSTDTQYF	TGTGCCAGCAGGACTTTAGGCGGTTCTAGCACAGATACGCAGTATTTT
.	few	TRBJ2-7	TRBV7-9	CASSFLNEQYF	TGTGCCAGCAGCTTCCTAAACGAGCAGTACTTC
TRBD2	.	TRBJ2-1	TRBV19	CASSATSGRYSYNEQFF	TGTGCCAGTAGTGCAACTAGCGGGAGATACTCCTACAATGAGCAGTTCTTC
TRBD2	.	TRBJ2-3	TRBV7-2	CASSLDYRFRRGSTDTQYF	TGTGCCAGCAGCTTAGACTACAGGTTTCGGCGGGGGAGCACAGATACGCAGTATTTT
.	.	TRBJ2-1	TRBV15	CATSSRTPLSEQFF	TGTGCCACCAGCAGCCGAACTCCCCTAAGTGAGCAGTTCTTC
.	.	TRBJ2-1	TRBV5-5	CASSLAYEQFF	TGTGCCAGCAGCTTGGCCTATGAGCAGTTCTTC